The T cell receptor (beta chain) under discussion was sequenced for a study of blood T cell repertoires in COVID-19. Across the study: Some COVID-19 samples were acute and others convalescent; all came from the United States, Italy and Spain. PBMCs, B-cell-depleted T cells, or T cells were the source of the cDNA or gDNA that made up the material.

Germline loops: CDR1 LNHDA, CDR2 SQIVND (reference sequence). J gave up 5 bases and V 0 bases, and 5 bases lay outside the gene matches. This CDR3 contains 17 residues. Assignments of participants to cohorts depended upon their own reported clinical history. In the authors' methods: Researchers report that nucleated cell counts were estimated from reference gene primer amplification. The assay was immunoSEQ multiplex PCR, and TCRdb's table has in-frame clones only and misses some. That table furnishes V, J and clone size, whereas the DNA furnished D and trimming. The sample includes 130,000 or so clones, around four fifths seen only once; the top ten take roughly 2.2%.

The clonotype comes from a man in his forties with acute COVID-19. The sequenced material came from PBMCs or T cells enriched from blood (not recorded which). V is TRBV19 and J is TRBJ2-3; TRBD2 matches at 13 bases. CDR3 in amino acids: CASSIDQLAGGGDTQYF. The DNA of the CDR3 is TGTGCCAGTAGTATAGACCAACTAGCGGGAGGGGGAGATACGCAGTATTTT.